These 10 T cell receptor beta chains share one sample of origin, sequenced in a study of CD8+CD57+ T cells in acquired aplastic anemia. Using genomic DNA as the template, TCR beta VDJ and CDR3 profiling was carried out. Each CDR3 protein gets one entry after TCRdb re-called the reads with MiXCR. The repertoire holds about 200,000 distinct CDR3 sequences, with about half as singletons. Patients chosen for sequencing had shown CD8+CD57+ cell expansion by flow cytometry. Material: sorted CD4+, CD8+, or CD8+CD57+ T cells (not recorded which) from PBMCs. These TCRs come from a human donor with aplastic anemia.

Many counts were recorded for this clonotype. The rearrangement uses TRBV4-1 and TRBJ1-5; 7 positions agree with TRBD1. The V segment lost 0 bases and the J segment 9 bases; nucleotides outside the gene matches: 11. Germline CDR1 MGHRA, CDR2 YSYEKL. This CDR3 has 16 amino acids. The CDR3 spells CASSQDPTDRIGPQHF. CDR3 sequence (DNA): TGCGCCAGCAGCCAAGACCCGACGGACAGGATAGGGCCCCAGCATTTT.

CDR3 nucleotide sequence: TGCGCCAGCAGCCAAGGAAGGGTTGCCGGGGAGCTGTTTTTT. It specifies CASSQGRVAGELFF. The J gene is TRBJ2-2, the V gene TRBV5-1; D gene uncertain. This CDR3 spans 14 amino acids. With 4 bases removed from V and 6 bases from J, the gap between germline ends came to 13 bases. Germline values: CDR1 SGHRS, CDR2 YFSETQ. Full variable domain (missing parts from reference TRBV5-1 and TRBJ2-2): KAGVTQTPRYLIKTRGQQVTLSCSPISGHRSVSWYQQTPGQGLQFLFEYFSETQRNKGNFPGRFSGRQFSNSRSEMNVSTLELGDSALYLCASSQGRVAGELFFGEGSRLTVL.

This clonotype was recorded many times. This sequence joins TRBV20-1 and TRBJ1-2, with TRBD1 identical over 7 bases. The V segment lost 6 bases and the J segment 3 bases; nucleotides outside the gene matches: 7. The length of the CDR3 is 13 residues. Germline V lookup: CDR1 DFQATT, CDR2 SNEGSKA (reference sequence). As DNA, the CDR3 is TGCAGTGCCAACTACAGGGGAGACTATGGCTACACCTTC. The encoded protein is CSANYRGDYGYTF.

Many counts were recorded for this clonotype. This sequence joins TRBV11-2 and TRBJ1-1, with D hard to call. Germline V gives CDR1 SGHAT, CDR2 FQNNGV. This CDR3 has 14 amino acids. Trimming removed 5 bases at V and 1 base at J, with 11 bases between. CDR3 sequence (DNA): TGTGCCAGCAGCCGGGAGCTGGAGAACACTGAAGCTTTCTTT. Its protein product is CASSRELENTEAFF.

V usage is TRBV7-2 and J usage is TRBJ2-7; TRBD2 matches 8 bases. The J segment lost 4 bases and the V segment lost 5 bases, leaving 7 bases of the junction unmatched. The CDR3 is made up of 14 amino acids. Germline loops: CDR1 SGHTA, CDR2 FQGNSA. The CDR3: CASSPGTRTYEQYF. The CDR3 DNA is TGTGCCAGCAGCCCTGGGACTAGAACGTACGAGCAGTACTTC. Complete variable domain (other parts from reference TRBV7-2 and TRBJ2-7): GAGVSQSPSNKVTEKGKDVELRCDPISGHTALYWYRQSLGQGLEFLIYFQGNSAPDKSGLPSDRFSAERTGGSVSTLTIQRTQQEDSAVYLCASSPGTRTYEQYFGPGTRLTVT.

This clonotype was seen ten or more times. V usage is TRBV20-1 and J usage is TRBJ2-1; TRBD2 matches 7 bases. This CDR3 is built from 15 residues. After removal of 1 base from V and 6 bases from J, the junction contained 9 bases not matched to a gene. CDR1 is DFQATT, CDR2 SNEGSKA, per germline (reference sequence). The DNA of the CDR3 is TGCAGTGCTAGAGCCTGGGGGGGGGGGGGCAATGAGCAGTTCTTC. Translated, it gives CSARAWGGGGNEQFF.

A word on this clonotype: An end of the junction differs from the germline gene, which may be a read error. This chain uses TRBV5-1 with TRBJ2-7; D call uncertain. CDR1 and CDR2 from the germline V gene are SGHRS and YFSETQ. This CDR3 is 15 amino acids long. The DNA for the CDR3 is TGTGCCAGCAGCTTGTCCTGGGTTAGCTCCTACGAGCAGTACTTC. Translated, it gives CASSLSWVSSYEQYF. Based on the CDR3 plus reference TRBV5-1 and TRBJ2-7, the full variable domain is KAGVTQTPRYLIKTRGQQVTLSCSPISGHRSVSWYQQTPGQGLQFLFEYFSETQRNKGNFPGRFSGRQFSNSRSEMNVSTLELGDSALYLCASSLSWVSSYEQYFGPGTRLTVT.

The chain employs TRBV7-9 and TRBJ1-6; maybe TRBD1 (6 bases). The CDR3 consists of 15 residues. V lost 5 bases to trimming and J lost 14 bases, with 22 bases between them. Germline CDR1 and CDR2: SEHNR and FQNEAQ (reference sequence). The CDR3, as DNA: TGTGCCAGCAGCAGCCGGGACATTGGATTTGGGTCCCTCCACTTT. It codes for CASSSRDIGFGSLHF.

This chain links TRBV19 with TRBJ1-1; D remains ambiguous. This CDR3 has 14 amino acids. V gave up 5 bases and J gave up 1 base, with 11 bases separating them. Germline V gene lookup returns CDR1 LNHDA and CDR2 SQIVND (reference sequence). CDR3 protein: CASSYGRSNTEAFF. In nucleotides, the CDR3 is TGTGCCAGTAGTTACGGGAGATCGAACACTGAAGCTTTCTTT.

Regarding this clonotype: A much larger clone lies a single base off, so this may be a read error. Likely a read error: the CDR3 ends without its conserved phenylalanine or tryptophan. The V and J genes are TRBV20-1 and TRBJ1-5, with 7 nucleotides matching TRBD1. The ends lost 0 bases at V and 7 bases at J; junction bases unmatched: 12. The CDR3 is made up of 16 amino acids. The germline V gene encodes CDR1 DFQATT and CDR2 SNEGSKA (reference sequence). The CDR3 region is CSARDKGATGSQPQHL. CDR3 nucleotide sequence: TGCAGTGCTAGAGATAAGGGGGCGACAGGGAGCCAGCCCCAGCATCTT.